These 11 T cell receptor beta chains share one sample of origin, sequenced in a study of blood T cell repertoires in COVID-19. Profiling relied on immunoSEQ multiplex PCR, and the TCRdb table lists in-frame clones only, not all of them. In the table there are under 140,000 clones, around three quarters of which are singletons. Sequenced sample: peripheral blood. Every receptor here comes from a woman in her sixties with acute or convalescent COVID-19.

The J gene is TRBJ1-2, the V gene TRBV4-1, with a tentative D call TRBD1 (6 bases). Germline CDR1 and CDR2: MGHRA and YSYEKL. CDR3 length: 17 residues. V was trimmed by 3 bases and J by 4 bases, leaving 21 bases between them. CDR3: CASSQLMGAGGVYGYTF. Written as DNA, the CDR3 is TGCGCCAGCAGCCAGCTAATGGGGGCGGGGGGCGTCTATGGCTACACCTTC.

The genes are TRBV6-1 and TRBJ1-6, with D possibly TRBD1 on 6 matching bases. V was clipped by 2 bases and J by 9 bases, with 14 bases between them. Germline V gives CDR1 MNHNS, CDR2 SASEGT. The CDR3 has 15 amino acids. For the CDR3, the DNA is TGTGCCAGCAGTGAATTGACAGGCTCGAGTTCACCCCTCCACTTT. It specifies CASSELTGSSSPLHF.

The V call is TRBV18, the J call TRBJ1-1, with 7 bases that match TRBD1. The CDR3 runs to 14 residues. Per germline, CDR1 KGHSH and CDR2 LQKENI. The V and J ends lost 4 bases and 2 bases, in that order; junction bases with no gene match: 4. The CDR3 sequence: CASSLGQLNTEAFF. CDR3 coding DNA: TGTGCCAGCTCACTGGGACAGCTCAACACTGAAGCTTTCTTT.

In DNA form, the CDR3 reads TGTGCCACCAGTGATAGCGGACAGGCCTACGAGCAGTACTTC. It is translated as CATSDSGQAYEQYF. The chain recombines TRBV24-1 with TRBJ2-7; TRBD1 agrees at 7 bases. Germline V lookup: CDR1 KGHDR, CDR2 SFDVKD. V was clipped by 3 bases and J by 2 bases; unmatched bases: 3. This CDR3 has 14 residues.

The CDR3 protein is CATSDLTNRGEDNEQFF. In DNA form, the CDR3 reads TGTGCCACCAGTGATTTGACTAACAGGGGGGAGGACAATGAGCAGTTCTTC. This rearrangement joins TRBV24-1 to TRBJ2-1; the match to TRBD1 covers 8 bases. The germline V gene encodes CDR1 KGHDR and CDR2 SFDVKD. This CDR3 is built from 17 residues. The junction had 8 bases not matched to a gene; V was cut back by 0 bases and J by 5 bases.

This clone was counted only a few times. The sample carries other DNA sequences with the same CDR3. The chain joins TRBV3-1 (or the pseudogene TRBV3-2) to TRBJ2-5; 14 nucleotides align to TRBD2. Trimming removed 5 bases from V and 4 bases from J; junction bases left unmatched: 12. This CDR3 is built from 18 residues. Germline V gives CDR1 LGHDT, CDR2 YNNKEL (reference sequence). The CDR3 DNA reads TGTGCCAGCAGCTTACGACTAGCGGGGGGGCCGTGGGGAGAGACCCAGTACTTC. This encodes CASSLRLAGGPWGETQYF.

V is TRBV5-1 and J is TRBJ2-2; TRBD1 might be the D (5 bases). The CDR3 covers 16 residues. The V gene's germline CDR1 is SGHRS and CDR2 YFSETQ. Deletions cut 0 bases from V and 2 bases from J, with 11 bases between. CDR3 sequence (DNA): TGCGCCAGCAGCTTGGAAGGCGACAGCAACACCGGGGAGCTGTTTTTT. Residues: CASSLEGDSNTGELFF.

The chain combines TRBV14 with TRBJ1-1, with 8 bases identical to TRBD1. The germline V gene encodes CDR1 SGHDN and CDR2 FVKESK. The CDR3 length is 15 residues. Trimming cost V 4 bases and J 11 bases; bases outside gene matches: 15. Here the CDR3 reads CASSRDTTGEFGAFF. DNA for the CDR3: TGTGCCAGCAGCCGAGATACGACAGGGGAGTTTGGTGCTTTCTTT. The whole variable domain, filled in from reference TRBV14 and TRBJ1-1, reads EAGVTQFPSHSVIEKGQTVTLRCDPISGHDNLYWYRRVMGKEIKFLLHFVKESKQDESGMPNNRFLAERTGGTYSTLKVQPAELEDSGVYFCASSRDTTGEFGAFFGQGTRLTVV.

The CDR3 is CASSLAPQDMNTEAFF. The CDR3 nucleotides read TGTGCCAGCAGCTTGGCCCCACAGGACATGAACACTGAAGCTTTCTTT. The chain employs TRBV5-4 and TRBJ1-1; perhaps TRBD1 as D (5 bases). The CDR3 sequence is 16 residues long. V gave up 0 bases and J gave up 0 bases, with 12 bases separating them. Germline loops: CDR1 SGHNT, CDR2 YYREEE (reference sequence).

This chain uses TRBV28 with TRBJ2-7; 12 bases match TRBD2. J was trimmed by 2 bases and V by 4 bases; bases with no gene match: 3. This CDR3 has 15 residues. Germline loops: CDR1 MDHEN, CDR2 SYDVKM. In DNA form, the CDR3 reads TGTGCCAGCAGTTCACTAGCGGGGGGAACCTACGAGCAGTACTTC. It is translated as CASSSLAGGTYEQYF.

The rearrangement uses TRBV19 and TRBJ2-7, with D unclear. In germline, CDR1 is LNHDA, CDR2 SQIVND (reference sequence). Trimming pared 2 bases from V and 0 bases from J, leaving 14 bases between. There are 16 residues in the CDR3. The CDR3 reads CASSINGQEYSYEQYF. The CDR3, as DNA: TGTGCCAGTAGTATAAACGGCCAGGAATACTCCTACGAGCAGTACTTC.